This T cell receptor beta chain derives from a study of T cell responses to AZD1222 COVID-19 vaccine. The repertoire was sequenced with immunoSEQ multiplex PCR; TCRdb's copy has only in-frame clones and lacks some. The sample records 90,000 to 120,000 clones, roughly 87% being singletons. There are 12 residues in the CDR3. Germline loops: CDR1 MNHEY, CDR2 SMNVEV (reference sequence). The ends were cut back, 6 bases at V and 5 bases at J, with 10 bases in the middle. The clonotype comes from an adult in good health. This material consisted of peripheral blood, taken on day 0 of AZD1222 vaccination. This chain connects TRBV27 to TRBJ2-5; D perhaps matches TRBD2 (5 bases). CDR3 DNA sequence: TGTGCCAGCAGGTCATCGGGGGAGACCCAGTACTTC. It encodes CASRSSGETQYF.